The table lists the clone carrying this T cell receptor beta chain with a few counts. The antigen is unknown. J lost 4 bases, V lost 5 bases, and 6 bases had no gene match. CDR3 length: 16 amino acids. Germline CDR1 is LGHNT and CDR2 is FRNRAP. This record comes from a study of OX40 agonist ivuxolimab in advanced cancers. At the level of the study: Clinicians treated patients with ivuxolimab, an agonistic anti-OX40 (CD134) antibody. Study-level findings and limits: The investigators did not determine what antigen specificity the expanded peripheral T cells had. In the 0.1-3.0 mg/kg groups, partial responders showed among the lowest expansion.

Only in-frame clones appear in the TCRdb table, and some are missing; sequencing was by immunoSEQ multiplex PCR. The sample contains 65,000 to 75,000 clones, roughly nine tenths of which appear only once. Researchers took blood at baseline, on cycle 4 day 1, and on cycle 7 day 1. This clonotype was sampled from an adult with an advanced solid tumor such as melanoma, head and neck, liver or kidney cancer. Sample: CD4+ or CD8+ T cells sorted from blood, taken in a trial of the OX40 agonist ivuxolimab. The chain recombines TRBV12-5 with TRBJ2-6; 9 positions agree with TRBD1. The CDR3 loop reads CASGLGQGGGANVLTF. The CDR3 DNA is TGTGCTAGTGGTCTGGGACAGGGAGGAGGGGCCAACGTCCTGACTTTC.